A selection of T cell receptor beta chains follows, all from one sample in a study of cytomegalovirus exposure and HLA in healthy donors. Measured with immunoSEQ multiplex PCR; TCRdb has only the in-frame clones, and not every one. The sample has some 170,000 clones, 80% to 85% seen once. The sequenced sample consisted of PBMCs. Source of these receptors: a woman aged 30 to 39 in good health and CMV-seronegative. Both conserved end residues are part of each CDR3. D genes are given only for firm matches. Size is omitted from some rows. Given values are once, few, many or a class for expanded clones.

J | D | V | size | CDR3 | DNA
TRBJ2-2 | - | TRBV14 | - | CASSQGTAFTGELFF | TGTGCCAGCAGCCAAGGGACAGCGTTCACCGGGGAGCTGTTTTTT
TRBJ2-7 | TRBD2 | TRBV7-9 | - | CASSLSGRSPFVEQYF | TGTGCCAGCAGCTTAAGCGGGAGGTCTCCCTTTGTCGAGCAGTACTTC
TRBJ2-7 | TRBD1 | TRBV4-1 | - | CASSVGTGSYEQYF | TGCGCCAGCAGTGTCGGGACAGGCTCCTACGAGCAGTACTTC
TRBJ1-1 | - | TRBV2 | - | CASSEAGGLMNTEAFF | TGTGCCAGCAGTGAAGCCGGAGGACTTATGAACACTGAAGCTTTCTTT
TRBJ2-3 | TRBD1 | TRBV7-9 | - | CASSDPGQGTDTQYF | TGTGCCAGCAGCGACCCGGGACAGGGCACAGATACGCAGTATTTT
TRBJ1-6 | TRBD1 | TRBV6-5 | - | CASSFGTGVLHF | TGTGCCAGCAGTTTCGGGACAGGGGTCCTCCACTTT
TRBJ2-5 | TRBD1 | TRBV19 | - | CASSTGQGDGETQYF | TGTGCCAGTAGCACGGGACAGGGGGATGGAGAGACCCAGTACTTC
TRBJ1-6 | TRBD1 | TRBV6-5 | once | CASSYQGQGWSPLHF | TGTGCCAGCAGTTATCAAGGACAGGGGTGGTCACCCCTCCACTTT
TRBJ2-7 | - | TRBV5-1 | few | CASSLAAGVVYEQYF | TGCGCCAGCAGCTTGGCTGCAGGGGTCGTCTACGAGCAGTACTTC
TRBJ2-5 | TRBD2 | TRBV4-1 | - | CASSQDQASGEQETQYF | TGCGCCAGCAGCCAAGATCAGGCTAGCGGGGAGCAAGAGACCCAGTACTTC
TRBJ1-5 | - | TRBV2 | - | CASSVEAQSQPQHF | TGTGCCAGCAGTGTGGAGGCCCAAAGTCAGCCCCAGCATTTT
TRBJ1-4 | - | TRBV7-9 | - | CASSLSVQGEKLFF | TGTGCCAGCAGCTTATCTGTCCAGGGGGAAAAACTGTTTTTT
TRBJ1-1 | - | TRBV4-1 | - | CASSRPAGKAFF | TGCGCCAGCAGCCGTCCGGCAGGGAAAGCTTTCTTT
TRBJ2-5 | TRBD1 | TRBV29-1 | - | CSVEGRGQETQYF | TGCAGCGTTGAGGGCAGGGGGCAAGAGACCCAGTACTTC
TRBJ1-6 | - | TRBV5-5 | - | CASSLASGSYNSPLHF | TGTGCCAGCAGCTTGGCGAGCGGCTCCTATAATTCACCCCTCCACTTT
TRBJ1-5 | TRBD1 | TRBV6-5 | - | CASTTGDQPQHF | TGTGCCAGCACTACAGGGGATCAGCCCCAGCATTTT
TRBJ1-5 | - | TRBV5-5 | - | CASSLEGHDNQPQHF | TGTGCCAGCAGCTTGGAGGGACACGACAATCAGCCCCAGCATTTT
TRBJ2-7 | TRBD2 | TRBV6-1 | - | CASSESGGQYF | TGTGCCAGCAGTGAGTCGGGGGGGCAGTACTTC
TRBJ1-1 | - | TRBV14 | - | CASSPKSGWNTEAFF | TGTGCCAGCAGCCCGAAATCGGGATGGAACACTGAAGCTTTCTTT
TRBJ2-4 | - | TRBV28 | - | CASSPPGVEANIQYF | TGTGCCAGCTCTCCCCCCGGGGTAGAGGCGAACATTCAGTACTTC
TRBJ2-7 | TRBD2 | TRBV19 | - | CASRRSGLSGRSYEQYF | TGTGCCAGTAGACGATCGGGACTTAGCGGGCGATCCTACGAGCAGTACTTC
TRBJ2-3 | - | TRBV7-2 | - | CASSFSGGAADTQYF | TGTGCCAGCAGCTTTAGTGGGGGGGCCGCAGATACGCAGTATTTT
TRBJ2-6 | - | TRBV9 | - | CASSDRGGAGANVLTF | TGTGCCAGCAGCGACAGAGGGGGGGCTGGGGCCAACGTCCTGACTTTC
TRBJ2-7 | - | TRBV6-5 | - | CASSYSRQYEQYF | TGTGCCAGCAGTTACTCGAGACAGTACGAGCAGTACTTC
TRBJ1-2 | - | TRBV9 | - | CASSVGQYGYTF | TGTGCCAGCAGCGTAGGACAGTATGGCTACACCTTC
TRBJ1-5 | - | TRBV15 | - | CATSRDYRVDQPQHF | TGTGCCACCAGCAGAGATTACAGGGTAGATCAGCCCCAGCATTTT
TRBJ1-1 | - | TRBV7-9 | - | CASSPNLRVNTEAFF | TGTGCCAGCAGCCCAAATCTACGGGTGAACACTGAAGCTTTCTTT
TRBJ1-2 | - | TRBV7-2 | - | CASSWGRGRVYGYTF | TGTGCCAGCAGTTGGGGGCGGGGGAGGGTTTATGGCTACACCTTC
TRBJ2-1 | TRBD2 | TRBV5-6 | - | CASSLRGSGGVSSYNEQFF | TGTGCCAGCAGCTTGCGCGGCAGCGGGGGGGTTAGCTCCTACAATGAGCAGTTCTTC
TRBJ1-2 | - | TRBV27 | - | CASSLLGARDYGYTF | TGTGCCAGCAGTTTATTGGGGGCTCGGGACTATGGCTACACCTTC
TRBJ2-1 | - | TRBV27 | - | CASRLEQGLNNEQFF | TGTGCCAGCAGGCTAGAGCAGGGGCTAAACAATGAGCAGTTCTTC
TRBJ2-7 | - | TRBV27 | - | CASSLIRTGPYEQYF | TGTGCCAGCAGTTTAATCCGTACAGGCCCCTACGAGCAGTACTTC
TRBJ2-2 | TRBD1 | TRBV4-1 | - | CASSQVWTGGFGELFF | TGCGCCAGCAGCCAAGTCTGGACAGGGGGCTTCGGGGAGCTGTTTTTT
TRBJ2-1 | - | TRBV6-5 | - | CASSFSSNEQFF | TGTGCCAGCAGTTTTAGCAGTAATGAGCAGTTCTTC
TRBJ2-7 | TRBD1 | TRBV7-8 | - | CASSFLGDSYYEQYF | TGTGCCAGCAGCTTCTTGGGGGACAGCTACTACGAGCAGTACTTC
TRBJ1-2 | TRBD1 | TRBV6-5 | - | CASSQPPGGGYTF | TGTGCCAGCAGTCAACCCCCAGGGGGCGGCTACACCTTC
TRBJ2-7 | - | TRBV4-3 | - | CASSQDIWDSVEQYF | TGCGCCAGCAGCCAAGATATATGGGACTCCGTGGAGCAGTACTTC
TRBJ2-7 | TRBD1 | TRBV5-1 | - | CASSPTGGIPYEQYF | TGCGCCAGCAGTCCGACAGGGGGCATCCCCTACGAGCAGTACTTC
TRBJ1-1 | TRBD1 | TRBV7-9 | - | CASRRTGVENTEAFF | TGTGCCAGCAGGCGGACAGGGGTCGAGAACACTGAAGCTTTCTTT
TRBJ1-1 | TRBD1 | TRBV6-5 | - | CASSHRGPRTEAFF | TGTGCCAGCAGCCACAGGGGGCCGAGAACTGAAGCTTTCTTT
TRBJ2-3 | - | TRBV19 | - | CASAQDRRGWGTDTQYF | TGTGCCAGCGCTCAGGACCGCAGGGGTTGGGGCACAGATACGCAGTATTTT
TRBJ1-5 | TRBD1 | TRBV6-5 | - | CASSLGQSNQPQHF | TGTGCCAGCAGTTTGGGACAGAGCAATCAGCCCCAGCATTTT
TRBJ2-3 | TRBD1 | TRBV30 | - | CAWARQGSSRLSTDTQYF | TGTGCCTGGGCAAGACAGGGAAGTTCGCGACTTAGCACAGATACGCAGTATTTT
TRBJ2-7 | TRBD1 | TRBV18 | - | CASSPPSQGSYEQYF | TGTGCCAGCTCACCGCCGTCACAGGGGTCCTACGAGCAGTACTTC
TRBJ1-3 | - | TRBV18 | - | CASSPGAVSGNTIYF | TGTGCCAGCTCACCTGGGGCGGTCTCTGGAAACACCATATATTTT
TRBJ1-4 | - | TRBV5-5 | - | CASSLLTSEKLFF | TGTGCCAGCAGCTTGCTGACATCCGAAAAACTGTTTTTT
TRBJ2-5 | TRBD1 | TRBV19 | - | CASSNTGGAGQTQYF | TGTGCCAGTAGCAATACAGGGGGCGCGGGCCAGACCCAGTACTTC
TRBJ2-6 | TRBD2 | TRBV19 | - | CASSTGGLPVLSGANVLTF | TGTGCCAGTAGTACGGGGGGACTACCGGTACTCTCTGGGGCCAACGTCCTGACTTTC
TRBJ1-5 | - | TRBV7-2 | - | CASTQVLGQPQHF | TGTGCCAGCACCCAGGTTCTTGGGCAGCCCCAGCATTTT
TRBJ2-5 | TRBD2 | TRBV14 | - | CASSQLPSGQETQYF | TGTGCCAGCAGCCAATTGCCTAGCGGGCAAGAGACCCAGTACTTC